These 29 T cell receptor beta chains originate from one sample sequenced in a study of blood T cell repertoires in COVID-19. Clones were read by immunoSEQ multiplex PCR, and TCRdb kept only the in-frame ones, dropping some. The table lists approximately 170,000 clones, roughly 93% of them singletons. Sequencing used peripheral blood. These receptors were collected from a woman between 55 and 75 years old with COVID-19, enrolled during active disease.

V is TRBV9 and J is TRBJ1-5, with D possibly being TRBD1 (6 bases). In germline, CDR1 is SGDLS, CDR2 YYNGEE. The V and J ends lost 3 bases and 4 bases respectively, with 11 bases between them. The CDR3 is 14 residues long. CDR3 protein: CASSAGQRNQPQHF. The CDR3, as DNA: TGTGCCAGCAGCGCCGGACAGCGGAATCAGCCCCAGCATTTT.

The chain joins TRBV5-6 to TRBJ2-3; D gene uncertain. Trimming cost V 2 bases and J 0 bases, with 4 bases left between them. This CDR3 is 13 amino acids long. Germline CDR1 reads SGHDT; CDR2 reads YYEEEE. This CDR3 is CASSLQSTDTQYF. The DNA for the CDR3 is TGTGCCAGCAGCTTACAGAGCACAGATACGCAGTATTTT. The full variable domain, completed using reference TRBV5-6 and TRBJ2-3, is DAGVTQSPTHLIKTRGQQVTLRCSPKSGHDTVSWYQQALGQGPQFIFQYYEEEERQRGNFPDRFSGHQFPNYSSELNVNALLLGDSALYLCASSLQSTDTQYFGPGTRLTVL.

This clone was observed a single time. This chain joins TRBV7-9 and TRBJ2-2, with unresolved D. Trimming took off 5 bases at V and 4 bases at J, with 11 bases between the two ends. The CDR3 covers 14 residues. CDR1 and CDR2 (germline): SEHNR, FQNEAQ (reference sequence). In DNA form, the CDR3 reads TGTGCCAGCAGCATAGTCAGTGGCACCGGGGAGCTGTTTTTT. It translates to CASSIVSGTGELFF.

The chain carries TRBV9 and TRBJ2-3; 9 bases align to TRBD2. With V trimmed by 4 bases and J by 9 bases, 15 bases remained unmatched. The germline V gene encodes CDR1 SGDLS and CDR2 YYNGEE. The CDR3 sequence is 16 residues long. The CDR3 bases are TGTGCCAGCAGCATTAGCGGGGGACCTCTTTGGGAGACGCAGTATTTT. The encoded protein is CASSISGGPLWETQYF.

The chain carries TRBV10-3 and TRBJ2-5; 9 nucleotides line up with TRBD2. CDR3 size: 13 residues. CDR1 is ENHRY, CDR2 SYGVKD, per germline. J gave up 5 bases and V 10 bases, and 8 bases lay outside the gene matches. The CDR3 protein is CATFSGGGETQYF. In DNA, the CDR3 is TGTGCCACCTTTAGCGGGGGCGGGGAGACCCAGTACTTC.

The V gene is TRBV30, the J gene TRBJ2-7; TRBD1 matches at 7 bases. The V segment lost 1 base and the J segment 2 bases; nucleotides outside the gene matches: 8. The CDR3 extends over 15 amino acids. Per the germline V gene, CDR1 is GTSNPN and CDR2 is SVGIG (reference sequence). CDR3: CAWSDLPTGTYEQYF. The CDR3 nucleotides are TGTGCCTGGAGTGACCTCCCGACAGGGACCTACGAGCAGTACTTC. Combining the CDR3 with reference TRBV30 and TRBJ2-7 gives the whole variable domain SQTIHQWPATLVQPVGSPLSLECTVEGTSNPNLYWYRQAAGRGLQLLFYSVGIGQISSEVPQNLSASRPQDRQFILSSKKLLLSDSGFYLCAWSDLPTGTYEQYFGPGTRLTVT.

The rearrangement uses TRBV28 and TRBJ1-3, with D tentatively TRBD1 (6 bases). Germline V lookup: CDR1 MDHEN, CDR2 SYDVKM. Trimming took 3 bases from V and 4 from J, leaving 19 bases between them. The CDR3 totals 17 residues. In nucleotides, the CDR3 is TGTGCCAGCAGTTTGCCTCCTATTGGGACAACCGGAAACACCATATATTTT. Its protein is CASSLPPIGTTGNTIYF.

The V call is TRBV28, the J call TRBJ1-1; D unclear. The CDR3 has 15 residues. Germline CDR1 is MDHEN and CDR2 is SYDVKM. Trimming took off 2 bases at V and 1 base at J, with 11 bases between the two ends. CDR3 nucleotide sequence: TGTGCCAGCAGTTTAAGGAGTACGGAGAACACTGAAGCTTTCTTT. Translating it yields CASSLRSTENTEAFF.

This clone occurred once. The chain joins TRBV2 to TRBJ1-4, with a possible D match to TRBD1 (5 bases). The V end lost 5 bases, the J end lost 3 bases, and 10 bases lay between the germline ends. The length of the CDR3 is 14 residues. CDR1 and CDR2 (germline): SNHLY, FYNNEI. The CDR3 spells CASSRQPSNEKLFF. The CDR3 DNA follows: TGTGCCAGCAGTAGACAGCCTTCTAATGAAAAACTGTTTTTT.

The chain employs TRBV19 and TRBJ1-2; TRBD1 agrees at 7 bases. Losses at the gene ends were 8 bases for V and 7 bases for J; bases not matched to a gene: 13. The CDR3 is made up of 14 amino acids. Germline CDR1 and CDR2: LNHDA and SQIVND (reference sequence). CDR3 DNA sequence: TGTGCCAGTTCCCCAGACAGGGACTTTGGTGGCTACACCTTC. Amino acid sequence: CASSPDRDFGGYTF.

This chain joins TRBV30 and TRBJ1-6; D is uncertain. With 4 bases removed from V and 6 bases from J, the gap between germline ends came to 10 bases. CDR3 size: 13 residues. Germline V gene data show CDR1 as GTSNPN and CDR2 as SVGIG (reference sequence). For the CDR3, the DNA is TGTGCCTGGAACTCGGGAGGTAATTCACCCCTCCACTTT. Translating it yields CAWNSGGNSPLHF.

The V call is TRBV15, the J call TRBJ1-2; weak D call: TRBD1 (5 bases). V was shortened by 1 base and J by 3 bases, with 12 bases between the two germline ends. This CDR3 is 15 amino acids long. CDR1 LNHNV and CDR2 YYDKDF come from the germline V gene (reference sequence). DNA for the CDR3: TGTGCCACCAGCAGAGTGGGGCGTCGACACTATGGCTACACCTTC. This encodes CATSRVGRRHYGYTF.

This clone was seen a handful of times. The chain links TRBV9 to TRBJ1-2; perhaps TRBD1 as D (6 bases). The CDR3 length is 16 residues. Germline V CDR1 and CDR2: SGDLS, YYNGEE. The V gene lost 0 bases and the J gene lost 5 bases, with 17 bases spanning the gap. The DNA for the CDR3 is TGTGCCAGCAGCGTAGGGACCAGGGAGGGGGGATATGGCTACACCTTC. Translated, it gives CASSVGTREGGYGYTF. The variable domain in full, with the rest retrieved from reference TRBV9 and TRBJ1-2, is DSGVTQTPKHLITATGQRVTLRCSPRSGDLSVYWYQQSLDQGLQFLIQYYNGEERAKGNILERFSAQQFPDLHSELNLSSLELGDSALYFCASSVGTREGGYGYTFGSGTRLTVV.

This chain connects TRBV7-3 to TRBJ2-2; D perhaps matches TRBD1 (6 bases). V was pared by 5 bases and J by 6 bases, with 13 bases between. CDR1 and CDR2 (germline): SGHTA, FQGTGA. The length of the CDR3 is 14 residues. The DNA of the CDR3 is TGTGCCAGCAGCCCCGCCTCAGGGGCCGGGGAGCTGTTTTTT. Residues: CASSPASGAGELFF.

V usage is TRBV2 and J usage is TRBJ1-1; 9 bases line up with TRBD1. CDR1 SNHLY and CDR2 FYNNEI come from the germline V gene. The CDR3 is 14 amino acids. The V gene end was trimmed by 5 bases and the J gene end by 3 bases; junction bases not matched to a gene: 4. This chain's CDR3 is CASSRQGGDTEAFF. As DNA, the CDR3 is TGTGCCAGCAGTAGACAGGGGGGGGACACTGAAGCTTTCTTT.

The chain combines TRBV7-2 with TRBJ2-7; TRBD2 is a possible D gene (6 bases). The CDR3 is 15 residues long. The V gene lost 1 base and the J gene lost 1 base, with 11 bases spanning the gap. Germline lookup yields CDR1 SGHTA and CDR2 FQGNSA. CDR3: CASSLGGGGSYEQYF. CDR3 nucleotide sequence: TGTGCCAGCAGCTTAGGTGGGGGAGGTTCCTACGAGCAGTACTTC. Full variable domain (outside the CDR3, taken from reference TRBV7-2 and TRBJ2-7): GAGVSQSPSNKVTEKGKDVELRCDPISGHTALYWYRQSLGQGLEFLIYFQGNSAPDKSGLPSDRFSAERTGGSVSTLTIQRTQQEDSAVYLCASSLGGGGSYEQYFGPGTRLTVT.

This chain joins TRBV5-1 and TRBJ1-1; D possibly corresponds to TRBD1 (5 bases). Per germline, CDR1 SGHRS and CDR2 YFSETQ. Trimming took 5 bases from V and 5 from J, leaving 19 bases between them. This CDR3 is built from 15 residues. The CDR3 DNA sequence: TGCGCCAGCAGTTCCCAGGCAGGGCCGGGTACTGAAGCTTTCTTT. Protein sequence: CASSSQAGPGTEAFF.

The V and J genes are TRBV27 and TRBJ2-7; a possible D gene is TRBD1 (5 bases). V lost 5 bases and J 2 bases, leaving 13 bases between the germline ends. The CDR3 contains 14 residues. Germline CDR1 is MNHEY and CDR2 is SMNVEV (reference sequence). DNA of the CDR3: TGTGCCAGCAGTCCCCGTGGGGCGGCCTACGAGCAGTACTTC. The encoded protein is CASSPRGAAYEQYF.

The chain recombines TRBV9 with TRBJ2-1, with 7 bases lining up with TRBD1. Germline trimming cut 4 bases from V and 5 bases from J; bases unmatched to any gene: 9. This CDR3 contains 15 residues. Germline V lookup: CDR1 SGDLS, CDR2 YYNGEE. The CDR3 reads CASSSRQGDNNEQFF. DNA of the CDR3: TGTGCCAGCAGCTCCCGACAGGGCGACAACAATGAGCAGTTCTTC.

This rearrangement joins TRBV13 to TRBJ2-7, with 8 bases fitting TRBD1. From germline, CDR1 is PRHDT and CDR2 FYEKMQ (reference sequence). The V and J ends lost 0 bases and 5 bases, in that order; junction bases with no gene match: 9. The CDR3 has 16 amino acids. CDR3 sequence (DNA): TGTGCCAGCAGCTTAGGCCTGCGTGACAGGGGCCACGAGCAGTACTTC. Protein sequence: CASSLGLRDRGHEQYF.

CDR3 in amino acids: CASSLTGRPGGEKLFF. CDR3 nucleotides: TGTGCCAGCAGCTTAACGGGCCGCCCTGGAGGTGAAAAACTGTTTTTT. V usage is TRBV11-2 and J usage is TRBJ1-4; D call uncertain. This CDR3 is 16 amino acids long. V lost 2 bases and J lost 7, with 17 bases in between. In germline, CDR1 is SGHAT, CDR2 FQNNGV.

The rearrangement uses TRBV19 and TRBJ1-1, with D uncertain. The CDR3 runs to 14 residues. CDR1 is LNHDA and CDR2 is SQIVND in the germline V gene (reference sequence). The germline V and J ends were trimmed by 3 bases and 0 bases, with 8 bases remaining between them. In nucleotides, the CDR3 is TGTGCCAGTAGTATCATGGCAGTGAACACTGAAGCTTTCTTT. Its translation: CASSIMAVNTEAFF.

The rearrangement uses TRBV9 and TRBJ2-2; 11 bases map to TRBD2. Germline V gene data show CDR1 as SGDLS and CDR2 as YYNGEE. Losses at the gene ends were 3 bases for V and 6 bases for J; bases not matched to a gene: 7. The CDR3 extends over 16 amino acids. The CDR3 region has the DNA TGTGCCAGCAGCGCAACTCGACTAGCGGGGCCCGGGGAGCTGTTTTTT. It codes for CASSATRLAGPGELFF.

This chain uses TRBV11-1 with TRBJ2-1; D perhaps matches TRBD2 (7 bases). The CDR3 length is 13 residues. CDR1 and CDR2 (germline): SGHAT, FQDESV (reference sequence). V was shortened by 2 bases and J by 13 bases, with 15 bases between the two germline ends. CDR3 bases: TGTGCCAGCAGCTTATACAGGGCGGGGGAACAGTTCTTC. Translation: CASSLYRAGEQFF.

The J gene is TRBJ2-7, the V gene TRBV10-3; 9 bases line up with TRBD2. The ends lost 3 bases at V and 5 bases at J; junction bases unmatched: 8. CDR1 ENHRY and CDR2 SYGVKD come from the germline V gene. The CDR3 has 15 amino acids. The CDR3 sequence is CAISDSAGGPHEQYF. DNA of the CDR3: TGTGCCATCAGTGATTCTGCGGGGGGGCCACACGAGCAGTACTTC.

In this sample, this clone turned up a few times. The CDR3 nucleotides read TGTGCCAGCAGCGCTATGGTCTGGGATACGCAGTATTTT. Translating gives CASSAMVWDTQYF. This chain links TRBV9 with TRBJ2-3; D is uncertain. CDR3 size: 13 residues. Trimming stripped 3 bases from V and 6 bases from J, with 11 bases between. Germline CDR1 reads SGDLS; CDR2 reads YYNGEE.

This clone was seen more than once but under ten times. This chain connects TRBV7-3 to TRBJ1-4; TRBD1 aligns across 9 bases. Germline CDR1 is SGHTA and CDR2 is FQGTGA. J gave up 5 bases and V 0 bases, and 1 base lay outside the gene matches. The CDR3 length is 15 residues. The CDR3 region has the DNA TGTGCCAGCAGCTTAACAGGACAGGGGAATGAAAAACTGTTTTTT. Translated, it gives CASSLTGQGNEKLFF.

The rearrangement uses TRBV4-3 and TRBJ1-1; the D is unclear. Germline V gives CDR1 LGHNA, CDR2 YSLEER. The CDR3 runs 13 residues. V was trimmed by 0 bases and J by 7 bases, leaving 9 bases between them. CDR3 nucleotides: TGCGCCAGCAGCCAAGATTCGAGACTTGAAGCTTTCTTT. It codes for CASSQDSRLEAFF.

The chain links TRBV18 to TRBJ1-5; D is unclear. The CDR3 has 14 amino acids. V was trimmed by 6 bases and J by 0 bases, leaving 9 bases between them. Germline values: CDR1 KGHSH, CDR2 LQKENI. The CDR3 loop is CASSEGYSNQPQHF. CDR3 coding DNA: TGTGCCAGCTCGGAGGGATATAGCAATCAGCCCCAGCATTTT.